This T cell receptor (beta chain) is from a study of T-cell reconstitution after alpha-beta-depleted transplantation in children. Study-level findings and limits: The origin of alpha-beta T cells about two months after transplant was reportedly several hundred expanded graft clones. After one year, T-cell counts and TCRbeta diversity mostly came from new T cells.

Of note for this clonotype: Its target is not known.

Preparation of the TCRbeta library was carried out with unique molecular identifiers. TCRdb passed the PCR reads through MiXCR, listing each CDR3 protein once. The table has over 150,000 distinct CDR3 sequences, roughly 7.1% seen once. Sequences were derived from PBMCs, sampled before TCRalphabeta/CD19-depleted stem cell transplant. This receptor was identified in a boy aged 2 to 10 with acute lymphoblastic leukemia, due to receive a stem cell transplant.

CDR3 protein: CASSLDSGSTDTQYF. As DNA, the CDR3 is TGCGCCAGCAGCTTGGACAGCGGAAGCACAGATACGCAGTATTTT. V is TRBV5-1 and J is TRBJ2-3, with D perhaps TRBD2 (5 bases). Germline V gene lookup returns CDR1 SGHRS and CDR2 YFSETQ. This CDR3 has 15 amino acids. V was clipped by 0 bases and J by 0 bases, with 8 bases between them.